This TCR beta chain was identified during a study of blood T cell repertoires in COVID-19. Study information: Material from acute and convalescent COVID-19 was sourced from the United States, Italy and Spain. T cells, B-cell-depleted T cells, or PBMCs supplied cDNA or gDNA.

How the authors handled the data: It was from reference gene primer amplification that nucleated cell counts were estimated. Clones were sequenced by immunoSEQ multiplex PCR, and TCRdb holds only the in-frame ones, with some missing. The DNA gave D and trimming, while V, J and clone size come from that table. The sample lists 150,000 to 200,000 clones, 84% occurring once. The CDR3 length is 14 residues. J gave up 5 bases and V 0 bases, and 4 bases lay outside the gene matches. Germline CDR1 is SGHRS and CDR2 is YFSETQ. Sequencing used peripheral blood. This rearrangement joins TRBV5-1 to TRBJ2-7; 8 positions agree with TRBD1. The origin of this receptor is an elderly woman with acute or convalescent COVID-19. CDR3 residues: CASSLGQGADEQYF. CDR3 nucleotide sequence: TGCGCCAGCAGCTTGGGTCAGGGGGCGGACGAGCAGTACTTC.